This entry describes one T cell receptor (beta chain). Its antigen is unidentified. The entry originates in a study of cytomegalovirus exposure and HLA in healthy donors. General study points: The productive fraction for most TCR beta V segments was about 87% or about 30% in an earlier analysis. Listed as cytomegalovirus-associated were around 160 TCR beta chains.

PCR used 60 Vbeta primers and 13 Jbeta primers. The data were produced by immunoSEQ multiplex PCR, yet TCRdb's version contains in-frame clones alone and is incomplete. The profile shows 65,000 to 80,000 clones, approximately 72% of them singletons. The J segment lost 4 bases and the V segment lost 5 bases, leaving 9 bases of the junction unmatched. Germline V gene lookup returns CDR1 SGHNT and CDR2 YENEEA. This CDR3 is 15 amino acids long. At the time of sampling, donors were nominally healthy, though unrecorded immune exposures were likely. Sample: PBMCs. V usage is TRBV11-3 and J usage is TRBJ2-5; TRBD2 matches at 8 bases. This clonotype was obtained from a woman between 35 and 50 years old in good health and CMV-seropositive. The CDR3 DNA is TGTGCCAGCAGCCCGGGGGGGCTTTTTAGAGAGACCCAGTACTTC. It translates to CASSPGGLFRETQYF.